These 20 T cell receptor beta chains were sequenced from one sample in a study of regulatory T cells. Study-level points and caveats: Hydrophobic residues at CDR3 positions 6 and 7 were enriched in conventional CD4+ T cells of CD3G-deficient patients.

Primers: 52 TRBV forward and 13 TRBJ reverse. TCRdb's copy holds only in-frame clones and misses some; the assay was immunoSEQ multiplex PCR. The profile shows roughly 32,000 clones, around nine tenths of them singletons. Their antigens are not known. The specimen was conventional CD4+ T cells sorted from blood. The receptors come from a person aged 18-35 years with CD3G deficiency.

This clone is a singleton in its sample. This chain links TRBV6-1 with TRBJ1-1; D unresolved. Trimming took 7 bases from V and 0 from J, leaving 3 bases between them. Germline V lookup: CDR1 MNHNS, CDR2 SASEGT. The CDR3 sequence is 11 residues long. DNA for the CDR3: TGTGCCAGCATTTTGAACACTGAAGCTTTCTTT. Translated, it gives CASILNTEAFF.

The J gene is TRBJ1-1, the V gene TRBV5-1; a possible D gene is TRBD1 (6 bases). The CDR3 length is 13 residues. Trimming stripped 0 bases from V and 5 bases from J, with 8 bases between. Germline loops: CDR1 SGHRS, CDR2 YFSETQ. CDR3 nucleotides: TGCGCCAGCAGCTTGGGAAGGGGGACTGAAGCTTTCTTT. This codes for CASSLGRGTEAFF. The whole variable domain, remainder taken from reference TRBV5-1 and TRBJ1-1, is KAGVTQTPRYLIKTRGQQVTLSCSPISGHRSVSWYQQTPGQGLQFLFEYFSETQRNKGNFPGRFSGRQFSNSRSEMNVSTLELGDSALYLCASSLGRGTEAFFGQGTRLTVV.

The rearrangement links TRBV28 to TRBJ2-3, with no clear D. Germline V CDR1 and CDR2: MDHEN, SYDVKM. Between the trimmed V and J ends, which lost 4 bases and 2 bases, there was a span of 4 bases. CDR3 length: 12 amino acids. The CDR3 is CASSSYTDTQYF. In DNA form, the CDR3 reads TGTGCCAGCAGTTCTTACACAGATACGCAGTATTTT.

The V and J genes are TRBV10-3 and TRBJ1-6; no clear D. CDR1 is ENHRY, CDR2 SYGVKD, per germline. The CDR3 consists of 14 residues. With 4 bases removed from V and 5 bases from J, the gap between germline ends came to 9 bases. This CDR3 reads CAISGQGDNSPLHF. The CDR3 DNA reads as TGTGCCATCAGTGGACAAGGAGATAATTCACCCCTCCACTTT.

The rearrangement joins TRBV10-3 to TRBJ1-6; perhaps TRBD1 as D (6 bases). CDR1 is ENHRY, CDR2 SYGVKD, per germline. V gave up 6 bases and J gave up 8 bases, with 11 bases separating them. The CDR3 covers 13 residues. DNA for the CDR3: TGTGCCATCAGAGGGACATCAGATTCACCCCTCCACTTT. Translation gives CAIRGTSDSPLHF.

The chain is built from TRBV5-1 and TRBJ2-1; 8 positions match TRBD2. CDR1 SGHRS and CDR2 YFSETQ come from the germline V gene. The CDR3 is 14 residues long. With V trimmed by 4 bases and J by 6 bases, 6 bases remained unmatched. CDR3 in amino acids: CASSPGGAANEQFF. The CDR3 DNA is TGCGCCAGCAGCCCCGGGGGGGCAGCCAATGAGCAGTTCTTC. Looking up the rest from reference TRBV5-1 and TRBJ2-1 gives the full variable domain: KAGVTQTPRYLIKTRGQQVTLSCSPISGHRSVSWYQQTPGQGLQFLFEYFSETQRNKGNFPGRFSGRQFSNSRSEMNVSTLELGDSALYLCASSPGGAANEQFFGPGTRLTVL.

This chain joins TRBV11-2 and TRBJ2-2; maybe TRBD1 (6 bases). CDR1 is SGHAT and CDR2 is FQNNGV in the germline V gene. V lost 5 bases and J 7 bases, leaving 17 bases between the germline ends. There are 15 residues in the CDR3. CDR3 DNA sequence: TGTGCCAGCAGCGGGGGCCAACGAGGCGGCGGGGAGCTGTTTTTT. This gives the protein CASSGGQRGGGELFF.

This rearrangement joins TRBV10-2 to TRBJ1-1; D is undetermined. The CDR3 has 13 amino acids. With 7 bases removed from V and 3 bases from J, the gap between germline ends came to 12 bases. The germline gives CDR1 WSHSY, CDR2 SAAADI. The CDR3 bases are TGCGCCAGCAAATTAAGGGCGGACACTGAAGCTTTCTTT. Translation gives CASKLRADTEAFF.

V and J are TRBV28 and TRBJ2-2, with D hard to call. V dropped 7 bases and J dropped 7 bases, with 10 bases sitting between them. The CDR3 loop spans 12 amino acids. Germline assignment: CDR1 MDHEN and CDR2 SYDVKM. The CDR3 loop reads CASNSGVGELFF. In nucleotides, the CDR3 is TGTGCCAGCAACTCAGGCGTCGGGGAGCTGTTTTTT. Based on the CDR3 plus reference TRBV28 and TRBJ2-2, the full variable domain is DVKVTQSSRYLVKRTGEKVFLECVQDMDHENMFWYRQDPGLGLRLIYFSYDVKMKEKGDIPEGYSVSREKKERFSLILESASTNQTSMYLCASNSGVGELFFGEGSRLTVL.

J is TRBJ2-3 and V is TRBV19; D gene uncertain. The CDR3 loop spans 14 amino acids. V lost 5 bases, J lost 5 bases, and 14 bases lay in between. The V gene's germline CDR1 is LNHDA and CDR2 SQIVND (reference sequence). For the CDR3, the DNA is TGTGCCAGTAGTTCGGGTCCCGCGAGAGATACGCAGTATTTT. Residues: CASSSGPARDTQYF. The full variable domain, in which reference TRBV19 and TRBJ2-3 provide the parts outside the CDR3, is DGGITQSPKYLFRKEGQNVTLSCEQNLNHDAMYWYRQDPGQGLRLIYYSQIVNDFQKGDIAEGYSVSREKKESFPLTVTSAQKNPTAFYLCASSSGPARDTQYFGPGTRLTVL.

This clone was detected once. The chain employs TRBV28 and TRBJ2-4; 9 bases line up with TRBD1. The CDR3 has 15 amino acids. The junction had 4 bases not matched to a gene; V was cut back by 5 bases and J by 2 bases. The germline V gene encodes CDR1 MDHEN and CDR2 SYDVKM. The CDR3 nucleotides are TGTGCCAGCAGTCGAGGGACAGGGCCCAAAAACATTCAGTACTTC. Protein product: CASSRGTGPKNIQYF.

The V and J genes are TRBV28 and TRBJ1-1, with D possibly being TRBD1 (5 bases). In germline, CDR1 is MDHEN, CDR2 SYDVKM. V lost 3 bases and J 0 bases, leaving 20 bases between the germline ends. CDR3 length: 18 amino acids. In nucleotides, the CDR3 is TGTGCCAGCAGTTTCCGGCGGGGCAGTGCTCGGGTGAACACTGAAGCTTTCTTT. This encodes CASSFRRGSARVNTEAFF.

V is TRBV11-3 and J is TRBJ2-1; D is undetermined. V lost 1 base, J lost 4 bases, and 14 bases lay in between. The length of the CDR3 is 16 residues. CDR1 and CDR2 (germline): SGHNT, YENEEA. CDR3: CASSLVPTGSYNEQFF. As DNA, the CDR3 is TGTGCCAGCAGCTTAGTCCCAACGGGCTCATACAATGAGCAGTTCTTC.

The J gene is TRBJ2-2, the V gene TRBV5-1; TRBD2 agrees at 13 bases. This CDR3 has 16 residues. Losses at the gene ends were 3 bases for V and 4 bases for J; bases not matched to a gene: 3. Germline values: CDR1 SGHRS, CDR2 YFSETQ. CDR3 sequence (DNA): TGCGCCAGCAGCTCGGGACTAGCGGGGAGCACCGGGGAGCTGTTTTTT. Protein product: CASSSGLAGSTGELFF.

This clone appeared a single time. The chain links TRBV18 to TRBJ2-2, with D perhaps matching TRBD2 (6 bases). Germline V gene lookup returns CDR1 KGHSH and CDR2 LQKENI. The length of the CDR3 is 15 residues. V dropped 3 bases and J dropped 4 bases, with 12 bases sitting between them. CDR3 residues: CASSPGGSFTGELFF. The CDR3 nucleotides are TGTGCCAGCTCACCGGGGGGATCCTTCACCGGGGAGCTGTTTTTT.

The J gene is TRBJ1-2, the V gene TRBV9, with 7 bases matching TRBD1. With 4 bases clipped from V and 9 bases from J, the junction kept 6 bases outside the gene matches. The germline gives CDR1 SGDLS, CDR2 YYNGEE. This CDR3 contains 12 residues. Here the CDR3 DNA reads TGTGCCAGCAGCTCCAACAGGGGCCGCTACACCTTC. It is translated as CASSSNRGRYTF.

The chain couples TRBV5-1 to TRBJ1-1; no firm D call. In germline, CDR1 is SGHRS, CDR2 YFSETQ. V was shortened by 5 bases and J by 1 base, with 9 bases between the two germline ends. This CDR3 spans 13 amino acids. CDR3: CASRAGKNTEAFF. CDR3 bases: TGCGCCAGCAGGGCCGGGAAGAACACTGAAGCTTTCTTT. Complete variable domain (other parts from reference TRBV5-1 and TRBJ1-1): KAGVTQTPRYLIKTRGQQVTLSCSPISGHRSVSWYQQTPGQGLQFLFEYFSETQRNKGNFPGRFSGRQFSNSRSEMNVSTLELGDSALYLCASRAGKNTEAFFGQGTRLTVV.

The chain carries TRBV6-1 and TRBJ1-1; 10 nucleotides match TRBD1. The germline V gene has CDR1 MNHNS and CDR2 SASEGT. The CDR3 is 15 amino acids. The V and J ends lost 8 bases and 2 bases, in that order; junction bases with no gene match: 8. The CDR3 DNA sequence: TGTGCCAGCTCCGGGACAGGGGTTATTAACACTGAAGCTTTCTTT. Translating it yields CASSGTGVINTEAFF.

V usage is TRBV28 and J usage is TRBJ2-7; 8 nucleotides match TRBD2. The CDR3 length is 18 residues. Trimming at V came to 4 bases and at J to 2 bases, leaving 16 bases not matched to a gene. Germline values: CDR1 MDHEN, CDR2 SYDVKM. CDR3 sequence: CASSSPGGRGRRPYEQYF. The CDR3 nucleotides are TGTGCCAGCAGTTCCCCGGGCGGCCGCGGGAGGCGGCCCTACGAGCAGTACTTC.

The chain links TRBV28 to TRBJ1-2; maybe TRBD1 (6 bases). V dropped 7 bases and J dropped 8 bases, with 17 bases sitting between them. Per the germline V gene, CDR1 is MDHEN and CDR2 is SYDVKM. The length of the CDR3 is 13 residues. The CDR3 nucleotides read TGTGCCAGCAAGTTAGGAGGGGGAAGGGGCTACACCTTC. Protein product: CASKLGGGRGYTF.